This TCR beta chain stems from a study of cytomegalovirus exposure and HLA in healthy donors. Study-level points and caveats: Specificity of a few CMV-associated chains for CMV antigens was verified in vitro.

Researchers ran the PCR with 60 Vbeta and 13 Jbeta primers. The protocol was immunoSEQ multiplex PCR, while the TCRdb copy is restricted to in-frame clones and leaves out a portion. The sample holds roughly 100,000 clones, roughly 73% seen once. This clone was detected once. Antigen unknown. V was pared by 5 bases and J by 1 base, with 17 bases between. Germline-derived CDR1 and CDR2 are SGHDN and FVKESK. The length of the CDR3 is 16 residues. Sequenced material: PBMCs. The chain carries TRBV14 and TRBJ1-2; no definite D call. The sequence came from a man in his forties or fifties in good health and CMV-seronegative. This chain's CDR3 is CASSVWAGNLNYGYTF. CDR3 DNA: TGTGCCAGCAGCGTGTGGGCGGGAAATCTTAACTATGGCTACACCTTC.